The rows below give T cell receptor beta chains drawn from one sample of a study of blood T cell repertoires in COVID-19. TCRdb keeps only in-frame clones here, not all; method: immunoSEQ multiplex PCR. The repertoire holds a few hundred thousand clones, with 80% to 90% as singletons. Sequenced material: PBMCs or T cells enriched from blood (not recorded which). The receptors stem from a woman between 18 and 30 years old who had recovered from COVID-19. The CDR3 runs from the conserved cysteine through the conserved F or W. A D gene is named only where the DNA matches it firmly. Only some rows state a clone size, as once, few, many or a class for expanded clones.

v_call: TRBV18
d_call: NA
clone_size: NA
j_call: TRBJ2-7
cdr3_nt: TGTGCCAGCTCACCAGGGACACCCCACGAGCAGTACTTC
cdr3_aa: CASSPGTPHEQYF

v_call: TRBV30
d_call: NA
clone_size: NA
j_call: TRBJ2-3
cdr3_nt: TGTGCCTGGAGGAGGGTCAGCACAGATACGCAGTATTTT
cdr3_aa: CAWRRVSTDTQYF

v_call: TRBV2
d_call: TRBD1
clone_size: few
j_call: TRBJ1-3
cdr3_nt: TGTGCCAGCGGGGGACAGGGTGACGGAAACACCATATATTTT
cdr3_aa: CASGGQGDGNTIYF

v_call: TRBV29-1
d_call: TRBD1
clone_size: NA
j_call: TRBJ1-2
cdr3_nt: TGCAGCGTTGAAGAGTGGACAGGGGGAAGCTATGGCTACACCTTC
cdr3_aa: CSVEEWTGGSYGYTF

v_call: TRBV5-1
d_call: NA
clone_size: NA
j_call: TRBJ2-7
cdr3_nt: TGCGCCAGCAGCTCTTTGGCGGGACAGAGCTCCTACGAGCAGTACTTC
cdr3_aa: CASSSLAGQSSYEQYF

v_call: TRBV5-1
d_call: TRBD1
clone_size: once
j_call: TRBJ2-2
cdr3_nt: TGCGCCAGCAGCCTTGGACAGGGGGAAACCGGGGAGCTGTTTTTT
cdr3_aa: CASSLGQGETGELFF

v_call: TRBV6-1
d_call: TRBD1
clone_size: NA
j_call: TRBJ2-7
cdr3_nt: TGTGCCAGCAGTGAAGCGGTTACAGGGGGAGCCTCCTACGAGCAGTACTTC
cdr3_aa: CASSEAVTGGASYEQYF

v_call: TRBV3-1/TRBV3-2
d_call: NA
clone_size: NA
j_call: TRBJ1-1
cdr3_nt: TGTGCCAGCAGCCAAGCCTCATTCCTGACAGCCGAAGCTTTCTTT
cdr3_aa: CASSQASFLTAEAFF

v_call: TRBV18
d_call: NA
clone_size: NA
j_call: TRBJ1-2
cdr3_nt: TGTGCCAGCTCCCAGGATAACTATGGCTACACCTTC
cdr3_aa: CASSQDNYGYTF

v_call: TRBV18
d_call: NA
clone_size: once
j_call: TRBJ1-6
cdr3_nt: TGTGCCAGCTCACCATTCCAATCGGGGGGAAATAATTCACCCCTCCACTTT
cdr3_aa: CASSPFQSGGNNSPLHF

v_call: TRBV9
d_call: NA
clone_size: NA
j_call: TRBJ1-1
cdr3_nt: TGTGCCAGCAGCGAGATGGGAGGGGGAAACACTGAAGCTTTCTTT
cdr3_aa: CASSEMGGGNTEAFF

v_call: TRBV5-4
d_call: TRBD2
clone_size: NA
j_call: TRBJ2-1
cdr3_nt: TGTGCCAGCAGCCAAAAGCGGGGGGGCCAGAATGAGCAGTTCTTC
cdr3_aa: CASSQKRGGQNEQFF

v_call: TRBV24-1
d_call: NA
clone_size: once
j_call: TRBJ2-5
cdr3_nt: TGTGCCACCAGTGATTCCGACGGGACATACCAAGAGACCCAGTACTTC
cdr3_aa: CATSDSDGTYQETQYF

v_call: TRBV7-9
d_call: NA
clone_size: NA
j_call: TRBJ1-1
cdr3_nt: TGTGCCAGCAGCCCGACAGTCCACACTGAAGCTTTCTTT
cdr3_aa: CASSPTVHTEAFF

v_call: TRBV2
d_call: TRBD2
clone_size: NA
j_call: TRBJ2-1
cdr3_nt: TGTGCCAGCAGCCGGACGACCTTGACTAGCGGGGGTGAGCAGTTCTTC
cdr3_aa: CASSRTTLTSGGEQFF

v_call: TRBV6-1
d_call: TRBD1
clone_size: NA
j_call: TRBJ1-4
cdr3_nt: TGTGCCAGCAGTAGGGGGACAGGGTGGAATGAAAAACTGTTTTTT
cdr3_aa: CASSRGTGWNEKLFF

v_call: TRBV7-9
d_call: TRBD1
clone_size: NA
j_call: TRBJ2-7
cdr3_nt: TGTGCCAGCAGCTACCGACAGGGCTACGAGCAGTACTTC
cdr3_aa: CASSYRQGYEQYF

v_call: TRBV27
d_call: TRBD2
clone_size: NA
j_call: TRBJ2-7
cdr3_nt: TGTGCCAGCAGTTCAGGGACTAGCGGGAGAGGGGAGCAGTACTTC
cdr3_aa: CASSSGTSGRGEQYF

v_call: TRBV7-6
d_call: NA
clone_size: NA
j_call: TRBJ2-7
cdr3_nt: TGTGCCAGCAGCTTAGATCCGGGTTCCTACGAGCAGTACTTC
cdr3_aa: CASSLDPGSYEQYF

v_call: TRBV28
d_call: NA
clone_size: NA
j_call: TRBJ1-2
cdr3_nt: TGTGCCAGCAGTTCTCCCCCGCAGGGAGGGAATGGCTACACCTTC
cdr3_aa: CASSSPPQGGNGYTF

v_call: TRBV9
d_call: NA
clone_size: NA
j_call: TRBJ1-1
cdr3_nt: TGTGCCAGCAGCGTGTGGTTAGACACTGAAGCTTTCTTT
cdr3_aa: CASSVWLDTEAFF

v_call: TRBV18
d_call: TRBD1
clone_size: NA
j_call: TRBJ2-7
cdr3_nt: TGTGCCAGCTCACCGGTTACCGGGACAGGCTCCTACGAGCAGTACTTC
cdr3_aa: CASSPVTGTGSYEQYF

v_call: TRBV7-8
d_call: NA
clone_size: once
j_call: TRBJ1-5
cdr3_nt: TGTGCCAGCAGCTCTACCAGGACAGTGACCCATCAGCCCCAGCATTTT
cdr3_aa: CASSSTRTVTHQPQHF

v_call: TRBV6-5
d_call: TRBD2
clone_size: NA
j_call: TRBJ2-1
cdr3_nt: TGTGCCAGCAGATTTTCGGGCGGGGGATACAATGAGCAGTTCTTC
cdr3_aa: CASRFSGGGYNEQFF

v_call: TRBV28
d_call: NA
clone_size: NA
j_call: TRBJ1-5
cdr3_nt: TGTGCCAGCAGAGTACTAGCCGGGAGCAATCAGCCCCAGCATTTT
cdr3_aa: CASRVLAGSNQPQHF

v_call: TRBV19
d_call: TRBD1
clone_size: NA
j_call: TRBJ1-1
cdr3_nt: TGTGCCAGTAAAGACAGGGGGCCTACTGAAGCTTTCTTT
cdr3_aa: CASKDRGPTEAFF

v_call: TRBV7-3
d_call: NA
clone_size: NA
j_call: TRBJ2-3
cdr3_nt: TGTGCCAGCAGCTTAACGGGACTTCCAACTGCGACAGATACGCAGTATTTT
cdr3_aa: CASSLTGLPTATDTQYF

v_call: TRBV5-1
d_call: TRBD1
clone_size: NA
j_call: TRBJ1-4
cdr3_nt: TGCGCCAGCAGCTCGGGACAGCGAGCAACTAATGAAAAACTGTTTTTT
cdr3_aa: CASSSGQRATNEKLFF

v_call: TRBV18
d_call: NA
clone_size: NA
j_call: TRBJ1-4
cdr3_nt: TGTGCCAGCTCACCAGGGGCAGGAGAAAAACTGTTTTTT
cdr3_aa: CASSPGAGEKLFF

v_call: TRBV19
d_call: TRBD2
clone_size: NA
j_call: TRBJ2-1
cdr3_nt: TGTGCCAGTAGTATCAATAGCGGGGCGGAGTACAATGAGCAGTTCTTC
cdr3_aa: CASSINSGAEYNEQFF

v_call: TRBV29-1
d_call: TRBD1
clone_size: NA
j_call: TRBJ1-1
cdr3_nt: TGCAGCGGATGGGACAGAGACACTGAAGCTTTCTTT
cdr3_aa: CSGWDRDTEAFF

v_call: TRBV2
d_call: NA
clone_size: NA
j_call: TRBJ1-1
cdr3_nt: TGTGCCAGCTGCTCAGGCGTGAACACTGAAGCTTTCTTT
cdr3_aa: CASCSGVNTEAFF

v_call: TRBV9
d_call: NA
clone_size: NA
j_call: TRBJ2-7
cdr3_nt: TGTGCCAGCAGCGTGGACAGCTTATCCTACGAGCAGTACTTC
cdr3_aa: CASSVDSLSYEQYF

v_call: TRBV28
d_call: TRBD1
clone_size: NA
j_call: TRBJ1-3
cdr3_nt: TGTGCCAGCAGCCTGTCTCAGGGGGCCCCTAGAGGAAACACCATATATTTT
cdr3_aa: CASSLSQGAPRGNTIYF

v_call: TRBV7-9
d_call: TRBD1
clone_size: NA
j_call: TRBJ2-7
cdr3_nt: TGTGCCACGAACGCCGACAGGGTTTCCTACGAGCAGTACTTC
cdr3_aa: CATNADRVSYEQYF

v_call: TRBV11-2
d_call: NA
clone_size: NA
j_call: TRBJ2-2
cdr3_nt: TGTGCCAGCAGCTTCCGGGGGTCGAACACCGGGGAGCTGTTTTTT
cdr3_aa: CASSFRGSNTGELFF

v_call: TRBV4-1
d_call: NA
clone_size: once
j_call: TRBJ1-5
cdr3_nt: TGCGCCAGCAGCCAAGACGGGAACAAGTATAGCAATCAGCCCCAGCATTTT
cdr3_aa: CASSQDGNKYSNQPQHF

v_call: TRBV18
d_call: NA
clone_size: NA
j_call: TRBJ1-2
cdr3_nt: TGTGCCAGCTCACCACCGTTGCGGGGAGGGGATGGCTACACCTTC
cdr3_aa: CASSPPLRGGDGYTF

v_call: TRBV5-1
d_call: TRBD2
clone_size: NA
j_call: TRBJ2-3
cdr3_nt: TGCGCCAGTGGGGGACTAGCGGGCAGCACAGATACGCAGTATTTT
cdr3_aa: CASGGLAGSTDTQYF

v_call: TRBV7-9
d_call: NA
clone_size: NA
j_call: TRBJ1-1
cdr3_nt: TGTGCCAGCAGCTTAGTTTCGGGGACTGAAGCTTTCTTT
cdr3_aa: CASSLVSGTEAFF

v_call: TRBV14
d_call: NA
clone_size: NA
j_call: TRBJ1-6
cdr3_nt: TGTGCCAGCAACCTAGGGGTCGGCTCACCCCTCCACTTT
cdr3_aa: CASNLGVGSPLHF

v_call: TRBV7-9
d_call: TRBD1
clone_size: NA
j_call: TRBJ2-7
cdr3_nt: TGTGCCAGCAGCCTTCCGGGACAGGGTTACGAGCAGTACTTC
cdr3_aa: CASSLPGQGYEQYF

v_call: TRBV29-1
d_call: TRBD1
clone_size: NA
j_call: TRBJ1-1
cdr3_nt: TGCAGCGTAGGGACAGTGAACACTGAAGCTTTCTTT
cdr3_aa: CSVGTVNTEAFF

v_call: TRBV3-1/TRBV3-2
d_call: NA
clone_size: NA
j_call: TRBJ2-7
cdr3_nt: TGTGCCAGCAGCCAAGTAAACGAGCAGTACTTC
cdr3_aa: CASSQVNEQYF

v_call: TRBV11-2
d_call: NA
clone_size: NA
j_call: TRBJ2-7
cdr3_nt: TGTGCCAGCAGCCCAGCCTACGAGCAGTACTTC
cdr3_aa: CASSPAYEQYF

v_call: TRBV10-1
d_call: TRBD1
clone_size: NA
j_call: TRBJ2-3
cdr3_nt: TGCGCCAGCAGTGAGTACAGGGGTAGCACAGATACGCAGTATTTT
cdr3_aa: CASSEYRGSTDTQYF

v_call: TRBV27
d_call: TRBD1
clone_size: NA
j_call: TRBJ1-1
cdr3_nt: TGTGCCAGCAGACCCGACAGGGGCCATGCTGAAGCTTTCTTT
cdr3_aa: CASRPDRGHAEAFF

v_call: TRBV6-5
d_call: NA
clone_size: once
j_call: TRBJ2-7
cdr3_nt: TGTGCCAGCAGTAACTTGGACAGCGTGACCTACGAGCAGTACTTC
cdr3_aa: CASSNLDSVTYEQYF

v_call: TRBV7-8
d_call: TRBD1
clone_size: few
j_call: TRBJ1-4
cdr3_nt: TGTGCCAGCAGCCCTAGACAGGGAGCAACTAATGAAAAACTGTTTTTT
cdr3_aa: CASSPRQGATNEKLFF

v_call: TRBV9
d_call: NA
clone_size: NA
j_call: TRBJ1-4
cdr3_nt: TGTGCCAGCAGCGTGACAGCCCAGTGGGAAAAACTGTTTTTT
cdr3_aa: CASSVTAQWEKLFF

v_call: TRBV5-1
d_call: TRBD2
clone_size: NA
j_call: TRBJ2-2
cdr3_nt: TGCGCCAGCAGCTTGGAGGGACTAAACACCGGGGAGCTGTTTTTT
cdr3_aa: CASSLEGLNTGELFF

v_call: TRBV6-4
d_call: NA
clone_size: once
j_call: TRBJ1-2
cdr3_nt: TGTGCCAGCGGGACACCCTATGGCTACACCTTC
cdr3_aa: CASGTPYGYTF